The 19 T cell receptor beta chains below come from one sample, sequenced in a study of long-term antiretroviral therapy in people with HIV. A v3.0 immunoSEQ assay was performed at survey level. Data came from immunoSEQ multiplex PCR; TCRdb stores just in-frame clones and leaves some out. The sample has 25,000 to 30,000 clones; 65% to 85% are singletons. The source material was unsorted PBMCs, sampled 0.8 years before starting antiretroviral therapy. The source of these receptors is a man younger than 35 with HIV.

The CDR3 loop is CASSELPYNEQFF. In DNA form, the CDR3 reads TGTGCCAGCAGTGAACTTCCTTACAATGAGCAGTTCTTC. The rearrangement links TRBV2 to TRBJ2-1; D remains ambiguous. Germline loops: CDR1 SNHLY, CDR2 FYNNEI. CDR3 length equals 13 residues. The V gene lost 2 bases and the J gene lost 4 bases, with 6 bases spanning the gap.

The rearrangement links TRBV4-3 to TRBJ1-3, with 7 bases aligning to TRBD1. The V gene's germline CDR1 is LGHNA and CDR2 YSLEER. Trimming took 4 bases from V and 0 from J; bases not matched to a gene: 6. The CDR3 extends over 16 amino acids. In DNA form, the CDR3 reads TGCGCCAGCAGCCGACAGGGATCGGACTCTGGAAACACCATATATTTT. This gives the protein CASSRQGSDSGNTIYF.

The gene calls are TRBV15 and TRBJ2-5; D remains ambiguous. This CDR3 contains 11 residues. Germline assignment: CDR1 LNHNV and CDR2 YYDKDF (reference sequence). Trimming removed 3 bases from V and 1 base from J, with 0 bases in between. CDR3 loop: CATSSQETQYF. CDR3 nucleotides: TGTGCCACCAGCAGCCAAGAGACCCAGTACTTC.

This sequence joins TRBV4-1 and TRBJ1-1; D is unresolved. The CDR3 loop spans 15 amino acids. V dropped 4 bases and J dropped 6 bases, with 18 bases sitting between them. Per the germline V gene, CDR1 is MGHRA and CDR2 is YSYEKL. The CDR3 coding sequence is TGCGCCAGCAGCCCGACTGGAGGCAGATCCTCTGAAGCTTTCTTT. This encodes CASSPTGGRSSEAFF.

Here the CDR3 reads CASSLGGVEAFF. The CDR3 DNA reads as TGTGCCAGCAGTTTAGGAGGTGTTGAAGCTTTCTTT. The chain joins TRBV27 to TRBJ1-1; D remains unclear. Germline assignment: CDR1 MNHEY and CDR2 SMNVEV (reference sequence). The CDR3 runs to 12 residues. V shed 2 bases and J shed 7 bases, with 8 bases lying between them.

The chain employs TRBV11-2 and TRBJ2-3; possibly TRBD1 or TRBD2 for D (5 bases each). The CDR3 runs to 17 residues. Germline V gene sequence: CDR1 SGHAT, CDR2 FQNNGV. Trimming pared 8 bases from V and 0 bases from J, leaving 21 bases between. As DNA, the CDR3 is TGTGCCAGCCTCCACCAGATGGGGGAACCGAGCACAGATACGCAGTATTTT. It codes for CASLHQMGEPSTDTQYF.

The chain employs TRBV6-1 and TRBJ2-3; 12 bases line up with TRBD2. CDR3 length equals 15 residues. After removal of 6 bases from V and 4 bases from J, the junction contained 5 bases not matched to a gene. Germline values: CDR1 MNHNS, CDR2 SASEGT. The CDR3, as DNA: TGTGCCAGCAGCGCGACTAGCGGGGGCCCAGATACGCAGTATTTT. It specifies CASSATSGGPDTQYF.

The chain recombines TRBV2 with TRBJ2-7; D is ambiguous. CDR1 SNHLY and CDR2 FYNNEI come from the germline V gene. Trimming removed 3 bases at V and 6 bases at J, with 15 bases between. This CDR3 region has 14 residues. For the CDR3, the DNA is TGTGCCAGCAGTGAGAGTGCGCGGTCTCTCGAGCAGTACTTC. It codes for CASSESARSLEQYF.

The rearrangement joins TRBV7-9 to TRBJ2-7; 13 positions agree with TRBD2. Germline V gene sequence: CDR1 SEHNR, CDR2 FQNEAQ (reference sequence). The CDR3 is 17 amino acids. Germline trimming cut 6 bases from V and 7 bases from J; bases unmatched to any gene: 15. The CDR3 reads CASSQRTSGSYWGEQYF. The DNA for the CDR3 is TGTGCCAGCAGTCAAAGGACTAGCGGGAGTTATTGGGGGGAGCAGTACTTC.

The chain recombines TRBV27 with TRBJ1-2; the D gene is possibly TRBD1 (5 bases). V was clipped by 3 bases and J by 0 bases, with 17 bases between them. This CDR3 has 17 amino acids. Germline V gene data show CDR1 as MNHEY and CDR2 as SMNVEV (reference sequence). In DNA form, the CDR3 reads TGTGCCAGCAGTTTTAGACCCCCAGGGAAGTCTAACTATGGCTACACCTTC. It yields the protein CASSFRPPGKSNYGYTF.

V and J are TRBV4-1 and TRBJ1-1; D is uncertain. CDR3 size: 14 residues. The V end was cut by 0 bases, the J end by 1 base, with 6 bases between. Germline lookup yields CDR1 MGHRA and CDR2 YSYEKL. CDR3: CASSQDWENTEAFF. DNA of the CDR3: TGCGCCAGCAGCCAAGATTGGGAGAACACTGAAGCTTTCTTT.

The J gene is TRBJ2-7, the V gene TRBV21-1; the table gives TRBD2 as D, unverified against the DNA. TRBV21-1 is a pseudogene locus. There are 16 residues in the CDR3. The CDR3, as DNA: TGTGCCAGCAGCAAAGACGACGGGAGGGCTCTCTACGAGCAGTACTTC. Its translation is CASSKDDGRALYEQYF.

The sample holds one count of this clone. This chain links TRBV4-1 with TRBJ1-1; D is ambiguous. The CDR3 is 16 amino acids. In germline, CDR1 is MGHRA, CDR2 YSYEKL. V dropped 4 bases and J dropped 2 bases, with 17 bases sitting between them. Here the CDR3 DNA reads TGCGCCAGCAGCCCATCATCGGGCAGACGAAACACTGAAGCTTTCTTT. Its protein product is CASSPSSGRRNTEAFF.

The gene calls are TRBV10-3 and TRBJ2-3; perhaps TRBD1 as D (5 bases). CDR1 and CDR2 (germline): ENHRY, SYGVKD. This CDR3 contains 11 residues. The V end lost 10 bases, the J end lost 5 bases, and 10 bases lay between the germline ends. CDR3 loop: CATRREDTQYF. CDR3 nucleotide sequence: TGTGCCACACGCAGGGAAGATACGCAGTATTTT.

This clone appeared once. This chain uses TRBV7-2 with TRBJ2-2; D unclear. Germline values: CDR1 SGHTA, CDR2 FQGNSA. Trimming shortened V by 0 bases and J by 7 bases, and 15 bases separated the two germline ends. The CDR3 consists of 16 residues. The CDR3 loop is CASSLAGYEGHGELFF. As DNA, the CDR3 is TGTGCCAGCAGCTTAGCAGGGTACGAAGGTCACGGGGAGCTGTTTTTT.

This clone was seen more than once but under ten times. The chain joins TRBV7-9 to TRBJ2-1, with D perhaps matching TRBD2 (7 bases). The CDR3 runs 18 residues. Germline CDR1 is SEHNR and CDR2 is FQNEAQ (reference sequence). Trimming pared 7 bases from V and 4 bases from J, leaving 26 bases between. The CDR3 DNA sequence: TGTGCCAGCACCAAGGGGTGGGGGGGGCCGGTTCTATACAATGAGCAGTTCTTC. It codes for CASTKGWGGPVLYNEQFF.

The chain couples TRBV19 to TRBJ2-3, with 7 bases lining up with TRBD2. The CDR3 is made up of 19 amino acids. Germline V gene lookup returns CDR1 LNHDA and CDR2 SQIVND (reference sequence). Trimming at V came to 0 bases and at J to 1 base, leaving 13 bases not matched to a gene. Here the CDR3 DNA reads TGTGCCAGTAGTATAGACCCTCCCGGAGTAGCGGGCGGCACAGATACGCAGTATTTT. Protein: CASSIDPPGVAGGTDTQYF.

This clone has only a few counts. The rearrangement uses TRBV7-9 and TRBJ2-3, with 8 bases fitting TRBD1. CDR3 length: 18 amino acids. V dropped 1 base and J dropped 4; count of bases not matched to a gene: 13. Germline V gene sequence: CDR1 SEHNR, CDR2 FQNEAQ (reference sequence). CDR3 amino acids: CASSLVFGQGARSDTQYF. CDR3 bases: TGTGCCAGCAGCTTAGTATTCGGGCAGGGGGCGCGGTCAGATACGCAGTATTTT.

The rearrangement uses TRBV28 and TRBJ2-3, with TRBD2 as a possible D gene (6 bases). V lost 4 bases to trimming and J lost 8 bases, with 13 bases between them. From germline, CDR1 is MDHEN and CDR2 SYDVKM. This CDR3 has 13 amino acids. DNA of the CDR3: TGTGCCAGCAGTTGGGCAGGTAGCGGTACGCAGTATTTT. Translated, it gives CASSWAGSGTQYF. The whole variable domain, remainder taken from reference TRBV28 and TRBJ2-3, is DVKVTQSSRYLVKRTGEKVFLECVQDMDHENMFWYRQDPGLGLRLIYFSYDVKMKEKGDIPEGYSVSREKKERFSLILESASTNQTSMYLCASSWAGSGTQYFGPGTRLTVL.